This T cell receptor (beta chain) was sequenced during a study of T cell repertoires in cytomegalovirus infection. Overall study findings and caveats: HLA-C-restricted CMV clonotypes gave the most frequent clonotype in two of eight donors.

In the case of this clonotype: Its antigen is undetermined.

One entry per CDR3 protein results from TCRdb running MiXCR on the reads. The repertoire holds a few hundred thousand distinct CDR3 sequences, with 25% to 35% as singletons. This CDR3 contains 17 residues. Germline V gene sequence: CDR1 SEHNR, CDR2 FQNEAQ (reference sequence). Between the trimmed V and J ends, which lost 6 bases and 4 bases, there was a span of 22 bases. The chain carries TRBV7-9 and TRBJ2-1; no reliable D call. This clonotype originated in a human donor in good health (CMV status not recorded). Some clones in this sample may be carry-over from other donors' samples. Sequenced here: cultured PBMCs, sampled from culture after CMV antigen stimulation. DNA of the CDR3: TGTGCCAGCAGGCTATCCAGGTCGTTTTCCTTTTACAATGAGCAGTTCTTC. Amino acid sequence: CASRLSRSFSFYNEQFF.